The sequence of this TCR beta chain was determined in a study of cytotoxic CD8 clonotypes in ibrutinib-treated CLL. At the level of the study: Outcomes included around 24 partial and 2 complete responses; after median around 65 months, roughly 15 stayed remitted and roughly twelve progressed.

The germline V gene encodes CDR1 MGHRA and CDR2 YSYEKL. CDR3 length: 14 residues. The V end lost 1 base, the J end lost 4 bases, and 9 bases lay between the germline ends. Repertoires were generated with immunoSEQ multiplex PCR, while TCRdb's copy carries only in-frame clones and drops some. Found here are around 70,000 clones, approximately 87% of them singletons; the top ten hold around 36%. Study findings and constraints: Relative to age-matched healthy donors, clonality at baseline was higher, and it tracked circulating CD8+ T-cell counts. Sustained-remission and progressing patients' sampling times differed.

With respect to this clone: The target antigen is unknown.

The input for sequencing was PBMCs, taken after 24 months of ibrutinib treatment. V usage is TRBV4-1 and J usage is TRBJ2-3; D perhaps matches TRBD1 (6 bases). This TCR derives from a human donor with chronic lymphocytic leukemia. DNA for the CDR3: TGCGCCAGCAGCCAAGCAGGGGCCCCAGATACGCAGTATTTT. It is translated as CASSQAGAPDTQYF.